This TCR beta chain was identified in a study of T cell changes during pregnancy in multiple sclerosis. Germline CDR1 and CDR2: LGHNA and YSLEER. The V end was cut by 0 bases, the J end by 5 bases, with 14 bases between. This CDR3 has 15 amino acids. Here immunoSEQ multiplex PCR was the method, and the copy in TCRdb shows in-frame clones only, minus some. Of 65,000 to 75,000 clones in the sample, about 92% were seen once. The chain joins TRBV4-3 to TRBJ2-7; D is possibly TRBD1 (6 bases). The sample was CD8+ T cells from peripheral blood mononuclear cells, taken in the third trimester of pregnancy. This TCR derives from a female donor in good health, enrolled as a control in a pregnancy study. CDR3 sequence reads: CASSQDRGNADEQYF. The CDR3 coding sequence is TGCGCCAGCAGCCAAGACAGGGGCAATGCGGACGAGCAGTACTTC.